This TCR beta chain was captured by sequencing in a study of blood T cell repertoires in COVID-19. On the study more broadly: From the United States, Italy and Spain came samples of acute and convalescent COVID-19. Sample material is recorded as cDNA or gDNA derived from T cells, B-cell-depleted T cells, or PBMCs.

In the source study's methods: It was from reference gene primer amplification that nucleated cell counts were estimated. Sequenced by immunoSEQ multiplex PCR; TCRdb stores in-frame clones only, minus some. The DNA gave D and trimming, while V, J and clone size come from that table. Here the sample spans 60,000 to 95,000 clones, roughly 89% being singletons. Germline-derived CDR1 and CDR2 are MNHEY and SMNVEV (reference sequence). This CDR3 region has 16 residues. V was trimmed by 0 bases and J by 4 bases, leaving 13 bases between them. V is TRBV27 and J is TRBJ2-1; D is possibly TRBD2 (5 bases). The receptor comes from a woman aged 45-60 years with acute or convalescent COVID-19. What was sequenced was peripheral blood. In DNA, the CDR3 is TGTGCCAGCAGTTTATCAGGGATATCGGGGTACAATGAGCAGTTCTTC. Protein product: CASSLSGISGYNEQFF.